This is a list of T cell receptor beta chains from one sample in a study of cytomegalovirus exposure and HLA in healthy donors. The data were produced by immunoSEQ multiplex PCR, yet TCRdb's version contains in-frame clones alone and is incomplete. This table holds roughly 130,000 clones, over 60% found once. Source material: PBMCs. These receptors all come from a human donor in good health. The CDR3 runs from the conserved cysteine through the conserved F or W. The D gene is left open where the match is weak. Where a row states a size, it is once, few, many or the class of an expanded clone; other rows omit it.

D gene	V gene	J gene	clone size	CDR3 DNA	CDR3 protein
TRBD1	TRBV11-2	TRBJ1-4	-	TGTGCCAGCAGCTTAGGACAGGGGTCCGAAAAACTGTTTTTT	CASSLGQGSEKLFF
TRBD1	TRBV15	TRBJ1-6	-	TGTGCCACCAGCAGGCCAGGGGGCCCGGAATCCCTCCACTTT	CATSRPGGPESLHF
-	TRBV6-6	TRBJ2-5	-	TGTGCCAGCAGTTACTCTCGGGAGACCCAGTACTTC	CASSYSRETQYF
-	TRBV7-9	TRBJ2-5	-	TGTGCCAGCACCGACATGGACTACCAAGAGACCCAGTACTTC	CASTDMDYQETQYF
TRBD2	TRBV6-4	TRBJ2-2	-	TGTGCCAGCAGCGAGGGAAGAGCGGGGGGGTTCGACACCGGGGAGCTGTTTTTT	CASSEGRAGGFDTGELFF
-	TRBV28	TRBJ2-7	-	TGTGCCAGCAGAAAACAGGGTTATAACGAGCAGTACTTC	CASRKQGYNEQYF
TRBD1	TRBV19	TRBJ2-5	-	TGTGCCAGTAGTCCGAGAATCACAGGGGAAGAGACCCAGTACTTC	CASSPRITGEETQYF
-	TRBV7-6	TRBJ2-1	-	TGTGCCAGCAGCTTAATCGGAGACAATGAGCAGTTCTTC	CASSLIGDNEQFF
-	TRBV7-7	TRBJ2-1	-	TGTGCTAGCAGCCCCACGGCCGAAAGGTGGGCCAATGAGCAGTTCTTC	CASSPTAERWANEQFF
-	TRBV19	TRBJ1-2	-	TGTGCCAGTAGTATAGCGAGTACCGGGACTTATGGCTACACCTTC	CASSIASTGTYGYTF
-	TRBV27	TRBJ2-2	-	TGTGCCAGCAGTTTCGGGGGGCCGGGCACCGGGGAGCTGTTTTTT	CASSFGGPGTGELFF
-	TRBV7-8	TRBJ2-3	-	TGTGCCAGCAGCTCTAAAGCGACAGATACGCAGTATTTT	CASSSKATDTQYF
TRBD1	TRBV2	TRBJ1-3	-	TGTGCCAGCAGTATGGACAGGGGGCCTGGAAACACCATATATTTT	CASSMDRGPGNTIYF
TRBD1	TRBV6-4	TRBJ1-4	-	TGTGCCAGCCCCCACCCCCGACAGGGTACTGAAAAACTGTTTTTT	CASPHPRQGTEKLFF
TRBD1	TRBV7-2	TRBJ1-2	-	TGTGCCAGCAGCAAACCACCGGGACAGGGGACCTATGGCTACACCTTC	CASSKPPGQGTYGYTF
-	TRBV5-1	TRBJ2-2	-	TGCGCCAGCAGCCCGCTACGTCCGCTAGAGGACACCGGGGAGCTGTTTTTT	CASSPLRPLEDTGELFF
-	TRBV6-6	TRBJ2-7	-	TGTGCCAGCAGTTTTAGGCAGGAAAGTGACTACGAGCAGTACTTC	CASSFRQESDYEQYF
-	TRBV9	TRBJ2-2	once	TGTGCCAGCAGCCCAAACCTAGCCGGGGAGCTGTTTTTT	CASSPNLAGELFF
TRBD2	TRBV4-1	TRBJ2-7	-	TGCGCCAGCAGCCAAATTGGGGGGGACTACGAGCAGTACTTC	CASSQIGGDYEQYF
-	TRBV6-1	TRBJ2-1	-	TGTGCCAGCCAACAGGGAAGCTCCTACAATGAGCAGTTCTTC	CASQQGSSYNEQFF
-	TRBV11-2	TRBJ1-1	-	TGTGCCAGCAGCTTAGAACAGGGCACTGAAGCTTTCTTT	CASSLEQGTEAFF
TRBD1	TRBV25-1	TRBJ1-2	once	TGTGCCAGCAGCGGGACAGGCAATTATGGCTACACCTTC	CASSGTGNYGYTF
-	TRBV27	TRBJ1-1	-	TGTGCCAGCAGTCCCTGGGGGGGGACTGAAGCTTTCTTT	CASSPWGGTEAFF
TRBD1	TRBV5-1	TRBJ1-2	-	TGCGCCACCCGGGACAGGCCCCTCGGGAACTATGGCTACACCTTC	CATRDRPLGNYGYTF
TRBD2	TRBV25-1	TRBJ2-3	-	TGTGCCAGCAGTGATATAGCGGGGAGGGATACGCAGTATTTT	CASSDIAGRDTQYF
-	TRBV9	TRBJ1-1	-	TGTGCCAGCAGCGTAGGGGCAGGGAAGAACACTGAAGCTTTCTTT	CASSVGAGKNTEAFF
-	TRBV10-2	TRBJ2-7	-	TGCGCCAGCAATGATCTTCACGAGCAGTACTTC	CASNDLHEQYF
TRBD2	TRBV7-2	TRBJ2-1	-	TGTGCCAGCAGTTTAACTAGCGGGGGTAACAATGAGCAGTTCTTC	CASSLTSGGNNEQFF
TRBD1	TRBV4-2	TRBJ1-2	-	TGTGCCAGCAGCTCCGGGGGACAGGGGCTTCTGGGGAATGGCTACACCTTC	CASSSGGQGLLGNGYTF
-	TRBV11-2	TRBJ1-2	-	TGTGCCAGCAGCCAGTTCGGCGGGTCGTATGGCTACACCTTC	CASSQFGGSYGYTF
-	TRBV6-5	TRBJ2-2	-	TGTGGGGGGCCTGGGGAGCTGTTTTTT	CGGPGELFF
-	TRBV15	TRBJ2-3	-	TGTGCCACCAGCAGAGATCGGCAGGGTGGCACAGATACGCAGTATTTT	CATSRDRQGGTDTQYF
TRBD2	TRBV2	TRBJ2-7	-	TGTGCCAGCAGCGCTAGCGGGGCGAAACCCTACGAGCAGTACTTC	CASSASGAKPYEQYF
-	TRBV7-2	TRBJ1-6	-	TGTGCCAGCAGCTTAATGACAGCCAATAATTCACCCCTCCACTTT	CASSLMTANNSPLHF
-	TRBV2	TRBJ2-7	-	TGTGCCAGCAGTGATGTCGGCAGACAGACGATAACGTTC	CASSDVGRQTITF
TRBD1	TRBV5-6	TRBJ1-5	few	TGTGCCAGCAGCTTACTACTCGACAGACAGGGGCAGCCCCAGCATTTT	CASSLLLDRQGQPQHF
TRBD1	TRBV6-1	TRBJ2-2	-	TGTGCCAGCAGTCCGGGACAGGGTGGGACCGGGGAGCTGTTTTTT	CASSPGQGGTGELFF
TRBD1	TRBV2	TRBJ1-2	-	TGTGCCATCCGGACAGGGAGTGGCTACACCTTC	CAIRTGSGYTF
-	TRBV5-8	TRBJ2-7	-	TGTGCCAGCAGCTTAAAAAACAGGGACCACGAGCAGTACTTC	CASSLKNRDHEQYF
TRBD1	TRBV4-2	TRBJ1-1	-	TGTGCCAGCAGCCAGGAGCCGGGACAGGGCACGATGAACACTGAAGCTTTCTTT	CASSQEPGQGTMNTEAFF
-	TRBV27	TRBJ1-1	-	TGTGCCAGCAGCGAGGGCGCTGAAGCTTTCTTT	CASSEGAEAFF
TRBD1	TRBV19	TRBJ1-2	-	TGTGCCAGTAGTATAGCTGGGACAGGGGGCGGCTATGGCTACACCTTC	CASSIAGTGGGYGYTF
-	TRBV7-2	TRBJ2-1	-	TGTGCCAGCAGCTTCTCGACGACGACAGCCTACAATGAGCAGTTCTTC	CASSFSTTTAYNEQFF
TRBD1	TRBV5-6	TRBJ2-7	-	TGTGCCAGCAGCCCGCCGGACAGGGCGTCCGAGCAGTACTTC	CASSPPDRASEQYF
-	TRBV11-2	TRBJ2-5	-	TGTGCCAGCAGCTTAGCCCCCCAGGGCCAAGAGACCCAGTACTTC	CASSLAPQGQETQYF
TRBD1	TRBV7-3	TRBJ2-2	-	TGTGCCAGCAGCCCACAGGGGGCTAGGATCGGGGAGCTGTTTTTT	CASSPQGARIGELFF
-	TRBV11-3	TRBJ2-2	-	TGTGCCAGCAGCTTAGGGCAGGGTGAAGGAGGGGAGCTGTTTTTT	CASSLGQGEGGELFF
TRBD2	TRBV7-8	TRBJ2-1	-	TGTGCCAGCAGCTTACCGGGACTAGCGGCCTCCTTGGAGCAGTTCTTC	CASSLPGLAASLEQFF
TRBD1	TRBV7-9	TRBJ1-1	-	TGTGCCAGCAGCTATGTATCGGGACAGGGTGAAGCTTTCTTT	CASSYVSGQGEAFF
-	TRBV28	TRBJ1-1	-	TGTGCCAGCAGTTGGGGCAGAATGAACACTGAAGCTTTCTTT	CASSWGRMNTEAFF
TRBD2	TRBV9	TRBJ2-1	-	TGTGCCAGCAGCTCCCATCGCGGAAGCGGGGGGGCCGGTGAGCAGTTCTTC	CASSSHRGSGGAGEQFF
-	TRBV19	TRBJ1-5	-	TGTGCCAGTAGTATCGACAATACCAATCAGCCCCAGCATTTT	CASSIDNTNQPQHF
-	TRBV11-2	TRBJ1-2	-	TGTGCCAGCAGCTTATCGGGGGGAGGCTACACCTTC	CASSLSGGGYTF
-	TRBV5-4	TRBJ1-1	-	TGTGCCAGCAGTCCAGGGAACACTGAAGCTTTCTTT	CASSPGNTEAFF
-	TRBV10-3	TRBJ2-1	-	TGTGCCATCAGTGAGCGGGGTTTTGAGCAGTTCTTC	CAISERGFEQFF
TRBD1	TRBV5-6	TRBJ1-5	few	TGTGCCAGCAGCTTTTACCGGGACAGGGCGCATCAGCCCCAGCATTTT	CASSFYRDRAHQPQHF
-	TRBV15	TRBJ1-2	-	TGTGCCACCAGCAGAGATAACGGCTATGGCTACACCTTC	CATSRDNGYGYTF
-	TRBV7-9	TRBJ1-1	-	TGTGCCAGCAGCTTCAGGTCCCTGGGCAGGGTATTTGCTGAAGCTTTCTTT	CASSFRSLGRVFAEAFF